This paragraph reports one T cell receptor (beta chain). The clone's antigen remains unknown. No base quality values were provided; no much bigger clone lies one nucleotide off. The source of the sample is a study of blood T cell repertoires in COVID-19 (dated by TCRdb to about 2020). As for the study more broadly: Samples from collaborators originated in the United States, Italy and Spain and spanned both the acute and convalescent phases of COVID-19. The prospective study material was composed of cDNA or gDNA derived from T cells, B-cell-depleted T cells, or PBMCs. Deeply sampled blood TCRbeta repertoires from subjects exposed to, actively infected with, or recovered from COVID-19 were included in the dataset. A freely available public database, intended as a resource for researchers studying the immune response to SARS-CoV-2, is where the repertoires were released. Sample metadata almost always included a de-identified subject ID, COVID-19 status, age in years and sex. HLA class I and class II types, where available, came from metadata supplied by the sample provider rather than from assay-based typing. The samples were drawn from two sources: the first 160 participants of the ongoing ImmuneRACE study, and some 1,300 subjects contributed by 6 global collaborators.

The paper's findings and limits, for the study overall: How much clinical and demographic metadata was included differed by source and by participant, and the metadata was provided uncurated.

At the junction V is shortened by 3 bases and J by 2 bases, with 11 bases in between. The CDR3 measures 15 amino acids from cysteine to phenylalanine. Of the read, only the CDR3 DNA is kept; its 45 bases are in frame from base 1. The germline V gene supplies CDR1 SGHNT and CDR2 YENEEA. The immunoSEQ Assay, a bias-controlled multiplex PCR, was used to amplify TCRbeta CDR3 regions from genomic DNA. The published analysis was carried out like this. Nucleated cell counts per sample were estimated from amplification of reference gene primers within the assay. To quantify the absolute abundance of each unique TCRbeta CDR3 rearrangement, sequence reads were collapsed and filtered. For each sample, productive Simpson clonality was calculated as the square root of Simpson's diversity index across productive rearrangements. This is the immuneACCESS table as TCRdb keeps it, with only in-frame sequences that have V and J called. A part of the clones is gone; compared with another copy, unresolved V genes explain less than half, and the rest is unexplained. That table supplies the V and J calls and clone size; D and trimming were determined from the DNA. Recorded for this sample are roughly 95,000 clones; about 86% of them occurred a single time. Roughly 4% of the sample belongs to the ten largest clones.

Each collaborating institution followed its own protocols to collect whole blood in K2EDTA tubes. For TCRbeta analysis, collaborators shipped samples as frozen whole blood, isolated PBMCs, or DNA extracted from either of those sample types. The TCR was taken from a man aged 55 to 70 with acute or convalescent COVID-19. The chain links TRBV11-3 with TRBJ2-1, with the D segment identity uncertain. Sequencing used peripheral blood. The DNA sequence is as follows: TGTGCCAGCAGCTTGTCAGGATGGCCCTACAATGAGCAGTTCTTC. Its protein is CASSLSGWPYNEQFF. Reference TRBV11-3 and TRBJ2-1 proteins supply the regions before and after the CDR3; the full variable domain is: EAGVVQSPRYKIIEKKQPVAFWCNPISGHNTLYWYLQNLGQGPELLIRYENEEAVDDSQLPKDRFSAERLKGVDSTLKIQPAELGDSAVYLCASSLSGWPYNEQFFGPGTRLTVL.